This T cell receptor (beta chain) was recorded in a study of beta chain features in type 1 diabetes. Across the study: On cell yields, gender and age, patients and healthy donors were similar. Sorted cell examination encompassed 85 million to 140 million cells across all samples. Study-level points and caveats: Shortening of TCRB CDR3s, moderate but significant, appeared in all four CD4+ subsets of Type 1 diabetes patients.

As every portion of the isolated RNA was reverse transcribed, the sequencing read expressed TCRB transcripts. Average reads for naive, central memory and regulatory T cell samples were about 4 million. Produced via immunoSEQ multiplex PCR; TCRdb's table is partial and in-frame only. The sample comprises some 240,000 clones, about a sixth of which are singletons, and about 0.078% rests with the top ten. This clone was counted a few times. No antigen is known for it. The CDR3 runs 12 residues. CDR1 is GTSNPN, CDR2 SVGIG, per germline (reference sequence). The germline V and J ends were trimmed by 2 bases and 8 bases, with 12 bases remaining between them. Every donor provided one heparinised blood draw, which averaged approximately 100 mL.

This TCR was sampled from a young man with type 1 diabetes. Material for sequencing was naive CD4+ T cells from blood. The chain couples TRBV30 to TRBJ1-2; no clear D gene. The CDR3 region is CAWSRILRGYTF. The CDR3 DNA reads TGTGCCTGGAGTCGCATACTCCGCGGCTACACCTTC. The entire variable domain, with the rest obtained from reference TRBV30 and TRBJ1-2, is as follows: SQTIHQWPATLVQPVGSPLSLECTVEGTSNPNLYWYRQAAGRGLQLLFYSVGIGQISSEVPQNLSASRPQDRQFILSSKKLLLSDSGFYLCAWSRILRGYTFGSGTRLTVV.